A single sample is the source of the 19 T cell receptor beta chains below, sequenced in a study of blood T cell repertoires in COVID-19. Measured with immunoSEQ multiplex PCR; TCRdb has only the in-frame clones, and not every one. Among 150,000 or so clones listed, approximately 92% were seen once. Input material: peripheral blood. These receptors were taken from a woman aged 45 to 65 with acute or convalescent COVID-19.

The chain carries TRBV6-5 and TRBJ1-3, with TRBD1 matching 8 bases. Germline assignment: CDR1 MNHEY and CDR2 SVGAGI. J lost 10 bases, V lost 8 bases, and 10 bases had no gene match. The CDR3 loop spans 13 amino acids. This CDR3 is CASVRTGKETIYF. CDR3 nucleotides: TGTGCCAGCGTTAGGACAGGGAAGGAGACCATATATTTT.

The chain carries TRBV7-2 and TRBJ1-5, with D unclear. This CDR3 comprises 13 residues. Germline lookup yields CDR1 SGHTA and CDR2 FQGNSA. V lost 1 base and J 5 bases, leaving 6 bases between the germline ends. The CDR3 bases are TGTGCCAGCAGCTTAGGCAGTTATCAGCCCCAGCATTTT. This gives the protein CASSLGSYQPQHF. The variable domain in full, with the rest retrieved from reference TRBV7-2 and TRBJ1-5, is GAGVSQSPSNKVTEKGKDVELRCDPISGHTALYWYRQSLGQGLEFLIYFQGNSAPDKSGLPSDRFSAERTGGSVSTLTIQRTQQEDSAVYLCASSLGSYQPQHFGDGTRLSIL.

CDR3 nucleotides: TGTGCCAGCAGCCTAGGGGGCTTCCCTGAAGCTTTCTTT. It translates to CASSLGGFPEAFF. The V call is TRBV7-2, the J call TRBJ1-1; TRBD1 matches 7 bases. The V gene end was trimmed by 5 bases and the J gene end by 6 bases; junction bases not matched to a gene: 6. The V gene's germline CDR1 is SGHTA and CDR2 FQGNSA. This CDR3 comprises 13 residues.

The chain has TRBV11-2 and TRBJ2-7, with TRBD2 matching over 13 bases. This CDR3 spans 15 amino acids. Germline CDR1 reads SGHAT; CDR2 reads FQNNGV. V trimming: 5 bases; J trimming: 5 bases; junction bases outside the gene matches: 6. The CDR3 protein is CASSNGLAGVDEQYF. As DNA, the CDR3 is TGTGCCAGCAGCAACGGACTAGCGGGAGTTGACGAGCAGTACTTC.

The chain carries TRBV28 and TRBJ2-1; 9 bases are a match to TRBD2. V lost 2 bases to trimming and J lost 6 bases; unmatched junction nucleotides: 5. The CDR3 totals 15 residues. Germline CDR1 MDHEN, CDR2 SYDVKM. CDR3 protein: CASSLGVAGANEQFF. As DNA, the CDR3 is TGTGCCAGCAGTTTAGGGGTAGCGGGAGCCAATGAGCAGTTCTTC.

The J gene is TRBJ2-1, the V gene TRBV7-6; the match to TRBD2 covers 12 bases. J gave up 8 bases and V 1 base, and 6 bases lay outside the gene matches. The germline gives CDR1 SGHVS, CDR2 FNYEAQ. The CDR3 runs 16 residues. Here the CDR3 reads CASSLETSGSLYEQFF. The CDR3 bases are TGTGCCAGCAGCTTAGAGACTAGCGGGAGTCTATATGAGCAGTTCTTC.

This clone was seen a single time. This chain uses TRBV5-1 with TRBJ1-3, with D tentatively TRBD1 (5 bases). Trimming took 5 bases from V and 1 from J, leaving 10 bases between them. There are 14 residues in the CDR3. Per the germline V gene, CDR1 is SGHRS and CDR2 is YFSETQ. The DNA for the CDR3 is TGCGCCAGCAGACCCCAGGGATCTGGAAACACCATATATTTT. This translates into CASRPQGSGNTIYF.

The CDR3 bases are TGTGCCAGCAGCGAATCTGCCAGGGGCACAGATACGCAGTATTTT. This translates into CASSESARGTDTQYF. V gene TRBV2 combines with J gene TRBJ2-3, with D tentatively TRBD1 (5 bases). V was shortened by 6 bases and J by 1 base, with 14 bases between the two germline ends. There are 15 residues in the CDR3. Germline assignment: CDR1 SNHLY and CDR2 FYNNEI.

The rearrangement uses TRBV19 and TRBJ1-1; D is unresolved. The CDR3 is 13 residues long. Per the germline V gene, CDR1 is LNHDA and CDR2 is SQIVND (reference sequence). Between the trimmed V and J ends, which lost 7 bases and 5 bases, there was a span of 14 bases. CDR3: CASIGEGWTEAFF. DNA for the CDR3: TGTGCCAGTATTGGGGAGGGTTGGACTGAAGCTTTCTTT.

In this sample, this clone turned up a few times. V and J are TRBV6-5 and TRBJ1-1, with 8 bases matching TRBD1. This CDR3 contains 15 residues. The germline V gene has CDR1 MNHEY and CDR2 SVGAGI. The V gene end was trimmed by 6 bases and the J gene end by 3 bases; junction bases not matched to a gene: 9. CDR3 sequence reads: CASSQRTGQDTEAFF. The CDR3 coding sequence is TGTGCCAGCAGCCAAAGGACAGGGCAAGACACTGAAGCTTTCTTT.

This chain uses TRBV5-1 with TRBJ2-6, with 11 bases aligning to TRBD1. Trimming removed 2 bases from V and 0 bases from J; junction bases left unmatched: 13. The CDR3 extends over 21 amino acids. Per the germline V gene, CDR1 is SGHRS and CDR2 is YFSETQ. The CDR3, as DNA: TGCGCCAGCAGCTTCCTTTGGACAGGGGGCCTTTCTACCTCTGGGGCCAACGTCCTGACTTTC. Its translation is CASSFLWTGGLSTSGANVLTF. Combining the CDR3 with reference TRBV5-1 and TRBJ2-6 gives the whole variable domain KAGVTQTPRYLIKTRGQQVTLSCSPISGHRSVSWYQQTPGQGLQFLFEYFSETQRNKGNFPGRFSGRQFSNSRSEMNVSTLELGDSALYLCASSFLWTGGLSTSGANVLTFGAGSRLTVL.

CDR3 amino acids: CASSQTGDNEQFF. The CDR3 coding sequence is TGTGCCAGCAGCCAGACGGGAGACAATGAGCAGTTCTTC. V is TRBV3-1 (or the pseudogene TRBV3-2) and J is TRBJ2-1, with TRBD2 as a possible D gene (6 bases). CDR3 size: 13 residues. Germline V gene sequence: CDR1 LGHDT, CDR2 YNNKEL (reference sequence). Trimming pared 3 bases from V and 5 bases from J, leaving 8 bases between.

The rearrangement links TRBV28 to TRBJ1-2; the D gene is possibly TRBD1 (5 bases). The CDR3 sequence is 16 residues long. Trimming removed 6 bases from V and 8 bases from J, with 25 bases in between. Looked up from germline, CDR1 is MDHEN and CDR2 is SYDVKM. CDR3 DNA sequence: TGTGCCAGCAGGCGACCTGAGGACACCAAATGGGGCGGCTACACCTTC. Its translation: CASRRPEDTKWGGYTF.

The gene calls are TRBV5-1 and TRBJ1-4, with D perhaps TRBD1 (5 bases). Trimming took 0 bases from V and 8 from J, leaving 8 bases between them. Germline lookup yields CDR1 SGHRS and CDR2 YFSETQ. The CDR3 loop spans 13 amino acids. CDR3 sequence reads: CASSLVKGEKLFF. The CDR3 coding sequence is TGCGCCAGCAGCTTGGTGAAGGGGGAAAAACTGTTTTTT.

This chain joins TRBV7-6 and TRBJ1-1; D perhaps matches TRBD1 (5 bases). The CDR3 has 12 residues. Looked up from germline, CDR1 is SGHVS and CDR2 is FNYEAQ. V was trimmed by 8 bases and J by 2 bases, leaving 9 bases between them. The CDR3 DNA follows: TGTGCCAGCGCGCAGGGAAACACTGAAGCTTTCTTT. Its protein is CASAQGNTEAFF.

The chain combines TRBV3-1 (or the pseudogene TRBV3-2) with TRBJ1-2; TRBD1 might be the D (6 bases). The V and J ends lost 0 bases and 4 bases respectively, with 12 bases between them. The V gene's germline CDR1 is LGHDT and CDR2 YNNKEL (reference sequence). The CDR3 is 15 amino acids. CDR3 sequence reads: CASSQDDRGAYGYTF. The DNA for the CDR3 is TGTGCCAGCAGCCAAGATGACCGGGGGGCCTATGGCTACACCTTC.

This chain links TRBV5-5 with TRBJ2-5; D possibly corresponds to TRBD1 (6 bases). The CDR3 runs 14 residues. The germline gives CDR1 SGHKS, CDR2 YYEKEE (reference sequence). V was cut by 5 bases and J by 2 bases, with 13 bases left in between. CDR3 in DNA: TGTGCCAGCAGTCCCCTGACAGGACAAGAGACCCAGTACTTC. Translating it yields CASSPLTGQETQYF.

The rearrangement joins TRBV29-1 to TRBJ2-1; a weak D match, TRBD2 (7 bases). Germline-derived CDR1 and CDR2 are SQVTM and ANQGSEA. The CDR3 runs 11 residues. V gave up 5 bases and J gave up 8 bases, with 10 bases separating them. CDR3 bases: TGCAGCGTTAGGGGGGGGGATGAGCAGTTCTTC. Translation gives CSVRGGDEQFF.

The chain is built from TRBV27 and TRBJ1-4, with D tentatively TRBD1 (5 bases). CDR1 is MNHEY, CDR2 SMNVEV, per germline (reference sequence). The CDR3 is made up of 16 amino acids. The V end lost 8 bases, the J end lost 5 bases, and 21 bases lay between the germline ends. CDR3 protein: CASRIIRQILNEKLFF. The DNA of the CDR3 is TGTGCCAGCCGAATAATAAGACAGATTCTGAATGAAAAACTGTTTTTT. The full variable domain, in which reference TRBV27 and TRBJ1-4 provide the parts outside the CDR3, is EAQVTQNPRYLITVTGKKLTVTCSQNMNHEYMSWYRQDPGLGLRQIYYSMNVEVTDKGDVPEGYKVSRKEKRNFPLILESPSPNQTSLYFCASRIIRQILNEKLFFGSGTQLSVL.